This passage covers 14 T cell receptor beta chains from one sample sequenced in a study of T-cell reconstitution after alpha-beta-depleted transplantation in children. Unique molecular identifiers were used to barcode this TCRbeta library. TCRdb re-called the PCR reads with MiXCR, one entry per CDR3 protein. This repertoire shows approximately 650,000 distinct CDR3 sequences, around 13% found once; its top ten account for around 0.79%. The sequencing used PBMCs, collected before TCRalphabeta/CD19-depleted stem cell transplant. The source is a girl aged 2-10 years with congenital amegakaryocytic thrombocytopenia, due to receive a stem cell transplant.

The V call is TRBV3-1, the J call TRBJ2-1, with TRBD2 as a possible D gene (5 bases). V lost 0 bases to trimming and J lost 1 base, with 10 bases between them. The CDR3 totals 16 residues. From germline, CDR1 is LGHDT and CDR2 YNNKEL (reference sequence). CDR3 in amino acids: CASSQDLSGSYNEQFF. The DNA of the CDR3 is TGTGCCAGCAGCCAAGATCTATCGGGGTCCTACAATGAGCAGTTCTTC.

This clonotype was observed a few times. This chain's CDR3 is CASTKSSGANTGELFF. CDR3 DNA sequence: TGTGCCAGCACCAAGTCGTCCGGAGCTAACACCGGGGAGCTGTTTTTT. The chain combines TRBV3-1 with TRBJ2-2; unclear D gene. Germline lookup yields CDR1 LGHDT and CDR2 YNNKEL (reference sequence). The CDR3 is made up of 16 amino acids. V lost 7 bases and J 2 bases, leaving 17 bases between the germline ends. Looking up the rest from reference TRBV3-1 and TRBJ2-2 gives the full variable domain: DTAVSQTPKYLVTQMGNDKSIKCEQNLGHDTMYWYKQDSKKFLKIMFSYNNKELIINETVPNRFSPKSPDKAHLNLHINSLELGDSAVYFCASTKSSGANTGELFFGEGSRLTVL.

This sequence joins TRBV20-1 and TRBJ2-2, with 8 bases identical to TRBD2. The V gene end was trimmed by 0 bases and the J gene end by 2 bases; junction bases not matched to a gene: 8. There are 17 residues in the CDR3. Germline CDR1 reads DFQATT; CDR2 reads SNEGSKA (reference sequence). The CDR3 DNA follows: TGCAGTGCTAGAGATGCTAGCGGGTGGTTAAACACCGGGGAGCTGTTTTTT. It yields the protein CSARDASGWLNTGELFF.

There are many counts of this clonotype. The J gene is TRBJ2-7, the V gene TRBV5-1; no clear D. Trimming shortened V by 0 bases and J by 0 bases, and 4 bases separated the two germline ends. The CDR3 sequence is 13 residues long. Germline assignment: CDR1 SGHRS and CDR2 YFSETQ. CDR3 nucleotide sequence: TGCGCCAGCAGCTTGGACAACTCCTACGAGCAGTACTTC. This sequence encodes CASSLDNSYEQYF.

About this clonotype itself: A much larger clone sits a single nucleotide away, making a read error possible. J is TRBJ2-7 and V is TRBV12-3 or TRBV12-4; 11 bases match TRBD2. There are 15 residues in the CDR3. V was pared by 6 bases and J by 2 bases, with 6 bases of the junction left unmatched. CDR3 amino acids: CASSRTSGSTYEQYF. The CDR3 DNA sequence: TGTGCCAGCAGCCGAACTAGCGGGAGCACCTACGAGCAGTACTTC.

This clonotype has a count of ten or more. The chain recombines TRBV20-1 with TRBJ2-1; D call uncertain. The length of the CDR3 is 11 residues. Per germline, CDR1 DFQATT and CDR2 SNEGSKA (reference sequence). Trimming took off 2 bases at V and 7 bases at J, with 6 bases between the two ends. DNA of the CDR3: TGCAGTGCTAGAAGGCGGAATGAGCAGTTCTTC. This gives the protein CSARRRNEQFF.

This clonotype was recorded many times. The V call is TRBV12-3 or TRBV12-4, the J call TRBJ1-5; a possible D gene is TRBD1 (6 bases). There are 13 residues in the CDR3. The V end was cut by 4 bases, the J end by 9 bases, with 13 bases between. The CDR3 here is CASSSTGYGPQHF. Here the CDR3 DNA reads TGTGCCAGCAGTTCGACAGGCTACGGGCCCCAGCATTTT.

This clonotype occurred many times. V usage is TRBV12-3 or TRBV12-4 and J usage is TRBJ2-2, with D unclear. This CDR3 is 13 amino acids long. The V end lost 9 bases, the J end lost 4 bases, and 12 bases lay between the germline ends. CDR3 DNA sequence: TGTGCCAGTCAGTTTGAGTCCACCGGGGAGCTGTTTTTT. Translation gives CASQFESTGELFF.

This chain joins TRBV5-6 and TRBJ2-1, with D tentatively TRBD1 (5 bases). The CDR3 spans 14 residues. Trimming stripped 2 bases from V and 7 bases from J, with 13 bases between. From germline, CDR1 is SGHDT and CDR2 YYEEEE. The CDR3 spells CASSFLPGMNEQFF. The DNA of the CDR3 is TGTGCCAGCAGCTTTCTCCCAGGGATGAATGAGCAGTTCTTC.

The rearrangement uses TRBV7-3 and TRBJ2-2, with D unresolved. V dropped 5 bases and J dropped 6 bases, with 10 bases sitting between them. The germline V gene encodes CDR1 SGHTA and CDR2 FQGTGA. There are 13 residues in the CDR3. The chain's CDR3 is CASSQRGAGELFF. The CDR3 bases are TGTGCCAGCAGCCAACGCGGAGCCGGGGAGCTGTTTTTT.

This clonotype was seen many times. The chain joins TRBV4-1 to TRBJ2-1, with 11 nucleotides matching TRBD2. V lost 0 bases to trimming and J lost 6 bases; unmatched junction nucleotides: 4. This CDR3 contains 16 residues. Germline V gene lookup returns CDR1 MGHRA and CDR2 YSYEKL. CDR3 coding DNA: TGCGCCAGCAGCCAAGATGATGGGACTAGCGGCAATGAGCAGTTCTTC. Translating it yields CASSQDDGTSGNEQFF.

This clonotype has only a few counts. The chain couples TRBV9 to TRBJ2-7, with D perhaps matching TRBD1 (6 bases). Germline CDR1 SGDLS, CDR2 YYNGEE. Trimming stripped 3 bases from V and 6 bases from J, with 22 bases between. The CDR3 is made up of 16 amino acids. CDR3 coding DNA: TGTGCCAGCAGCGCTCACGACGTGGGGACACTTAGCGAGCAGTACTTC. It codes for CASSAHDVGTLSEQYF. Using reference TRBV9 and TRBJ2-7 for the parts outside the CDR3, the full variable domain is DSGVTQTPKHLITATGQRVTLRCSPRSGDLSVYWYQQSLDQGLQFLIQYYNGEERAKGNILERFSAQQFPDLHSELNLSSLELGDSALYFCASSAHDVGTLSEQYFGPGTRLTVT.

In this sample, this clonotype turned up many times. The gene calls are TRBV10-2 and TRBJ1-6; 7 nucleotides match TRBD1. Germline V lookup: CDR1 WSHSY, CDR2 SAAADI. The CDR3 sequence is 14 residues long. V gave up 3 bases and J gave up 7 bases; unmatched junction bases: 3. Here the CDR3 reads CASSEQGRNSPLHF. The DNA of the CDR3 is TGCGCCAGCAGTGAACAGGGGAGGAATTCACCCCTCCACTTT.

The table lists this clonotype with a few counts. The CDR3 nucleotides are TGTGCCAGCAGAGATAGGGCGTTTAGGGATGCTTTCTTT. Its translation is CASRDRAFRDAFF. The gene calls are TRBV27 and TRBJ1-1, with D unresolved. The germline V gene has CDR1 MNHEY and CDR2 SMNVEV (reference sequence). The CDR3 spans 13 residues. Deletions cut 6 bases from V and 11 bases from J, with 19 bases between.